The next 31 T cell receptor beta chains were all read from a single sample in a study of blood T cell repertoires in COVID-19. Sequencing used immunoSEQ multiplex PCR; TCRdb keeps in-frame clones, though not all of them. The sample yields 200,000 to 250,000 clones, 70% to 85% seen once. The sample was PBMCs or T cells enriched from blood (not recorded which). Source of these receptors: a man in his sixties who had recovered from COVID-19.

The CDR3 DNA sequence: TGTGCCAGCAGTCATCGGGGGAATCAAGAGACCCAGTACTTC. Its translation: CASSHRGNQETQYF. The rearrangement joins TRBV3-1 (or the pseudogene TRBV3-2) to TRBJ2-5, with D tentatively TRBD2 (6 bases). Germline-derived CDR1 and CDR2 are LGHDT and YNNKEL (reference sequence). The ends were cut back, 6 bases at V and 2 bases at J, with 13 bases in the middle. The CDR3 is 14 residues long.

V is TRBV7-2 and J is TRBJ2-7; 11 bases map to TRBD1. The germline gives CDR1 SGHTA, CDR2 FQGNSA. Losses at the gene ends were 4 bases for V and 1 base for J; bases not matched to a gene: 3. The CDR3 consists of 15 residues. The CDR3 DNA reads TGTGCCAGCAGCTACGGGACAGGGGGATCCTACGAGCAGTACTTC. Protein: CASSYGTGGSYEQYF.

The V and J genes are TRBV24-1 and TRBJ2-2; D gene uncertain. In germline, CDR1 is KGHDR, CDR2 SFDVKD. V was pared by 2 bases and J by 5 bases, with 8 bases between. This CDR3 has 14 amino acids. The CDR3 DNA sequence: TGTGCCACCAGTGATTGGCAGGAAACCGGGGAGCTGTTTTTT. It is translated as CATSDWQETGELFF.

V is TRBV7-9 and J is TRBJ1-2, with 8 bases lining up with TRBD1. The CDR3 totals 14 residues. Trimming at V came to 5 bases and at J to 2 bases, leaving 4 bases not matched to a gene. The germline gives CDR1 SEHNR, CDR2 FQNEAQ (reference sequence). The CDR3 DNA sequence: TGTGCCAGCAGCCCGTGGACAGGGAACTATGGCTACACCTTC. Amino acids: CASSPWTGNYGYTF.

This rearrangement joins TRBV7-8 to TRBJ2-5; 9 bases align to TRBD2. CDR3 length: 15 residues. Unmatched junction bases numbered 7, after V lost 3 bases and J lost 5 bases. CDR1 is SGHVS and CDR2 is FQNEAQ in the germline V gene. The CDR3: CASSFSGGGGETQYF. The CDR3 region has the DNA TGTGCCAGCAGCTTTAGCGGGGGAGGGGGGGAGACCCAGTACTTC.

The chain employs TRBV10-3 and TRBJ1-2, with 7 bases that match TRBD1. The V and J ends lost 5 bases and 8 bases, in that order; junction bases with no gene match: 8. The CDR3 covers 13 residues. Germline-derived CDR1 and CDR2 are ENHRY and SYGVKD. This CDR3 reads CAISSRDRWGYTF. CDR3 nucleotide sequence: TGTGCCATCAGTTCTCGGGACAGATGGGGCTACACCTTC.

The rearrangement uses TRBV11-3 and TRBJ2-3, with 7 bases aligning to TRBD2. The CDR3 totals 13 residues. Trimming at V came to 2 bases and at J to 8 bases, leaving 4 bases not matched to a gene. The germline V gene has CDR1 SGHNT and CDR2 YENEEA. CDR3 nucleotide sequence: TGTGCCAGCAGCTTATCAGGCGGGGGTACGCAGTATTTT. Its translation is CASSLSGGGTQYF.

The CDR3 region has the DNA TGCGCCAGCAGCTCGGCGACAGGTTCCCCCTCAAGCACAGATACGCAGTATTTT. Its translation is CASSSATGSPSSTDTQYF. The J gene is TRBJ2-3, the V gene TRBV5-1; possibly TRBD1 for D (6 bases). CDR3 length equals 18 residues. Trimming stripped 3 bases from V and 0 bases from J, with 20 bases between. The germline CDR1 and CDR2 sequences are SGHRS and YFSETQ.

This clone was counted a few times. This chain uses TRBV7-3 with TRBJ2-5; D unclear. The CDR3 contains 13 residues. The germline V gene encodes CDR1 SGHTA and CDR2 FQGTGA. Trimming left V 2 bases short and J 6 bases short, with 10 bases between. The CDR3 coding sequence is TGTGCCAGCAGCTTAGGTCAGGCGCAGACCCAGTACTTC. Protein product: CASSLGQAQTQYF.

This chain links TRBV5-1 with TRBJ2-4; D remains unclear. The CDR3 is made up of 14 amino acids. The V gene lost 0 bases and the J gene lost 0 bases, with 4 bases spanning the gap. From germline, CDR1 is SGHRS and CDR2 YFSETQ. CDR3 region: CASSLDRAKNIQYF. In nucleotides, the CDR3 is TGCGCCAGCAGCTTGGATCGAGCCAAAAACATTCAGTACTTC.

This rearrangement joins TRBV11-3 to TRBJ2-3; 9 bases are a match to TRBD2. From germline, CDR1 is SGHNT and CDR2 YENEEA. The CDR3 is made up of 17 amino acids. V was clipped by 1 base and J by 2 bases; unmatched bases: 7. The CDR3 reads CASSLGRAGGLTDTQYF. The CDR3 nucleotides read TGTGCCAGCAGCTTAGGGAGAGCGGGGGGCCTCACAGATACGCAGTATTTT.

This chain uses TRBV20-1 with TRBJ2-4; tentative D call: TRBD1 (5 bases). The V gene's germline CDR1 is DFQATT and CDR2 SNEGSKA (reference sequence). CDR3 size: 12 residues. V was shortened by 3 bases and J by 6 bases, with 9 bases between the two germline ends. The CDR3 sequence: CSASSGPNIQYF. CDR3 bases: TGCAGTGCTAGTTCAGGGCCAAACATTCAGTACTTC.

The J gene is TRBJ2-2, the V gene TRBV5-1; D is perhaps TRBD1 (5 bases). Trimming shortened V by 0 bases and J by 5 bases, and 11 bases separated the two germline ends. The CDR3 is made up of 15 amino acids. Germline CDR1 and CDR2: SGHRS and YFSETQ. CDR3 DNA: TGCGCCAGCAGCTTGGAGTCAACAGGAACCGGGGAGCTGTTTTTT. As protein: CASSLESTGTGELFF. The complete variable domain, with remaining parts taken from reference TRBV5-1 and TRBJ2-2, reads KAGVTQTPRYLIKTRGQQVTLSCSPISGHRSVSWYQQTPGQGLQFLFEYFSETQRNKGNFPGRFSGRQFSNSRSEMNVSTLELGDSALYLCASSLESTGTGELFFGEGSRLTVL.

The J gene is TRBJ2-3, the V gene TRBV7-2, with D possibly matching TRBD2 (5 bases). V lost 6 bases, J lost 4 bases, and 14 bases lay in between. Germline values: CDR1 SGHTA, CDR2 FQGNSA. The CDR3 has 14 amino acids. The CDR3 spells CASRTPGLADTQYF. For the CDR3, the DNA is TGTGCCAGCAGGACCCCGGGGTTGGCAGATACGCAGTATTTT.

The J gene is TRBJ1-1, the V gene TRBV7-9, with a tentative D call TRBD1 (6 bases). Germline V gives CDR1 SEHNR, CDR2 FQNEAQ (reference sequence). This CDR3 is built from 14 residues. V gave up 5 bases and J gave up 0 bases, with 10 bases separating them. DNA for the CDR3: TGTGCCAGCAGCCTGGGACACTTGAACACTGAAGCTTTCTTT. As protein: CASSLGHLNTEAFF. Complete variable domain (other parts from reference TRBV7-9 and TRBJ1-1): DTGVSQNPRHKITKRGQNVTFRCDPISEHNRLYWYRQTLGQGPEFLTYFQNEAQLEKSRLLSDRFSAERPKGSFSTLEIQRTEQGDSAMYLCASSLGHLNTEAFFGQGTRLTVV.

The table lists this clone with a few counts. The chain links TRBV2 to TRBJ2-7; no firm D call. The germline V gene encodes CDR1 SNHLY and CDR2 FYNNEI. The CDR3 covers 13 residues. Deletions cut 4 bases from V and 6 bases from J, with 13 bases between. CDR3 DNA: TGTGCCAGCAGTGCGATAAAAGGAGCCGAGCAGTACTTC. Translated, it gives CASSAIKGAEQYF.

CDR3 sequence reads: CASRTQGNTIYF. DNA of the CDR3: TGTGCCAGCAGGACACAGGGAAACACCATATATTTT. The chain uses TRBV6-5 and TRBJ1-3; D is uncertain. Trimming pared 6 bases from V and 4 bases from J, leaving 7 bases between. In germline, CDR1 is MNHEY, CDR2 SVGAGI. The CDR3 is made up of 12 amino acids.

In its sample, this clone was seen once. This chain joins TRBV6-6 and TRBJ1-5, with 9 bases aligning to TRBD1. The CDR3 runs 14 residues. CDR1 and CDR2 (germline): MNHNY, SVGAGI (reference sequence). V shed 5 bases and J 6 bases; nucleotides not matched to a gene: 5. The DNA of the CDR3 is TGTGCCAGCAGTGATGGACAGGGGCGTCAGCCCCAGCATTTT. Its protein product is CASSDGQGRQPQHF.

The chain has TRBV7-2 and TRBJ2-5; the D gene is possibly TRBD2 (5 bases). Per the germline V gene, CDR1 is SGHTA and CDR2 is FQGNSA. V shed 0 bases and J shed 2 bases, with 13 bases lying between them. CDR3 size: 16 residues. The CDR3 reads CASSLATTRSQETQYF. CDR3 nucleotides: TGTGCCAGCAGCTTAGCGACTACACGCTCTCAAGAGACCCAGTACTTC.

The chain has TRBV5-1 and TRBJ2-1; D not resolved. The CDR3 runs to 14 residues. Germline CDR1 and CDR2: SGHRS and YFSETQ. V was trimmed by 0 bases and J by 6 bases, leaving 10 bases between them. CDR3 loop: CASSLAVAVNEQFF. CDR3 in DNA: TGCGCCAGCAGCTTGGCGGTAGCCGTCAATGAGCAGTTCTTC.

The V and J genes are TRBV5-1 and TRBJ1-5, with D possibly matching TRBD1 (5 bases). The CDR3 length is 16 residues. Deletions cut 0 bases from V and 7 bases from J, with 17 bases between. Germline CDR1 and CDR2: SGHRS and YFSETQ. The CDR3 nucleotides are TGCGCCAGCAGCTTGGGATTCCAGGGAAGCGAACAGCCCCAGCATTTT. Its protein product is CASSLGFQGSEQPQHF.

The V call is TRBV25-1, the J call TRBJ2-7; TRBD2 matches 15 bases. Trimming cost V 9 bases and J 4 bases; bases outside gene matches: 13. The length of the CDR3 is 17 residues. The germline V gene encodes CDR1 MGHDK and CDR2 SYGVNS. The CDR3 here is CARNREWTSGGVYEQYF. Here the CDR3 DNA reads TGTGCCAGGAACAGGGAGTGGACTAGCGGGGGGGTGTACGAGCAGTACTTC.

The rearrangement uses TRBV19 and TRBJ1-4; 10 bases fit TRBD1. Germline V gene sequence: CDR1 LNHDA, CDR2 SQIVND (reference sequence). The length of the CDR3 is 15 residues. After removal of 3 bases from V and 2 bases from J, the junction contained 0 bases not matched to a gene. The CDR3 sequence is CASSMDRGTNEKLFF. In nucleotides, the CDR3 is TGTGCCAGTAGTATGGACAGGGGGACTAATGAAAAACTGTTTTTT.

This chain uses TRBV15 with TRBJ2-6, with a possible D match to TRBD2 (6 bases). V shed 6 bases and J shed 1 base, with 7 bases lying between them. This CDR3 contains 14 residues. From germline, CDR1 is LNHNV and CDR2 YYDKDF (reference sequence). The CDR3 DNA reads TGTGCCACCAGAGGAGGGTCTGGGGCCAACGTCCTGACTTTC. Translated: CATRGGSGANVLTF.

This clone was picked up one time. The rearrangement joins TRBV6-1 to TRBJ1-5, with D perhaps TRBD1 (5 bases). This CDR3 has 16 amino acids. Trimming shortened V by 0 bases and J by 9 bases, and 18 bases separated the two germline ends. The germline CDR1 and CDR2 sequences are MNHNS and SASEGT. For the CDR3, the DNA is TGTGCCAGCAGTGAAGCGTCAGGAGCCGGGGGTTCGCCCCAGCATTTT. It codes for CASSEASGAGGSPQHF.

The chain employs TRBV5-6 and TRBJ2-7, with 9 bases identical to TRBD1. This CDR3 spans 18 amino acids. The J segment lost 2 bases and the V segment lost 1 base, leaving 13 bases of the junction unmatched. CDR1 and CDR2 from the germline V gene are SGHDT and YYEEEE. This CDR3 reads CASSLRLGTGIATYEQYF. CDR3 coding DNA: TGTGCCAGCAGCTTGCGCCTCGGGACAGGGATCGCCACCTACGAGCAGTACTTC.

V and J are TRBV30 and TRBJ1-2, with TRBD1 as a possible D gene (6 bases). The CDR3 sequence is 15 residues long. The V and J ends lost 2 bases and 2 bases respectively, with 15 bases between them. Germline V CDR1 and CDR2: GTSNPN, SVGIG (reference sequence). Written as DNA, the CDR3 is TGTGCCTGGAGTCGTGGGATCCAGGGGAACTATGGCTACACCTTC. Translating it yields CAWSRGIQGNYGYTF.

The chain recombines TRBV30 with TRBJ1-2; 7 bases agree with TRBD1. Trimming took 0 bases from V and 4 from J; bases not matched to a gene: 2. Germline CDR1 and CDR2: GTSNPN and SVGIG (reference sequence). The CDR3 runs to 13 residues. The CDR3 reads CAWSVSGGYGYTF. CDR3 sequence (DNA): TGTGCCTGGAGTGTATCAGGGGGCTATGGCTACACCTTC.

This clone was recorded once. The rearrangement joins TRBV3-1 (or the pseudogene TRBV3-2) to TRBJ1-3; D unresolved. Germline V CDR1 and CDR2: LGHDT, YNNKEL (reference sequence). The V end lost 4 bases, the J end lost 4 bases, and 11 bases lay between the germline ends. The CDR3 contains 14 residues. CDR3 in DNA: TGTGCCAGCAGCCGCTGGACTGCGGGAAACACCATATATTTT. Its translation is CASSRWTAGNTIYF.

The chain recombines TRBV7-8 with TRBJ2-2; 9 nucleotides align to TRBD2. The J segment lost 6 bases and the V segment lost 1 base, leaving 9 bases of the junction unmatched. Germline CDR1 and CDR2: SGHVS and FQNEAQ. The CDR3 runs to 17 residues. The CDR3 region is CASSLGSLAGLSGELFF. In nucleotides, the CDR3 is TGTGCCAGCAGCTTAGGATCGCTAGCGGGGCTGTCCGGGGAGCTGTTTTTT.

The chain is built from TRBV18 and TRBJ1-1; 8 bases are a match to TRBD1. The trim removed 5 bases at V and 4 bases at J, leaving 3 bases unmatched. This CDR3 region has 13 residues. Germline V gene lookup returns CDR1 KGHSH and CDR2 LQKENI. CDR3 loop: CASSVQGGTEAFF. In nucleotides, the CDR3 is TGTGCCAGCTCAGTACAGGGGGGCACTGAAGCTTTCTTT.